The rows below give T cell receptor beta chains drawn from one sample of a study of T-cell memory formation after mild COVID-19. TCRdb processed the 5' RACE reads anew with MiXCR; each CDR3 protein has one entry. The sample has roughly 130,000 distinct CDR3 sequences; over 15% are singletons. The specimen sequenced was PBMCs or a T cell subset sorted from them (not recorded which). The receptors shown here come from a young man who had mild COVID-19 (a few samples of this study predate the infection). Cell type and time point are not known. The CDR3 runs from the conserved cysteine through the conserved F or W. Each record gives: CDR3 length, J gene, V gene, D gene, clone size, CDR3 protein, CDR3 DNA. The D gene is left open where the match is weak. A row's size may be missing; if present it is once, few, many or a size class.

13,TRBJ2-7,TRBV10-1,TRBD1,few,CASSRNRGYEQYF,TGCGCCAGCAGCCGAAACAGGGGCTACGAGCAGTACTTC
14,TRBJ1-4,TRBV12-3/TRBV12-4,NA,few,CASSFQGSHEKLFF,TGTGCCAGCAGTTTTCAGGGATCTCATGAAAAACTGTTTTTT
13,TRBJ2-1,TRBV7-9,TRBD1,NA,CASTGTGRNEQFF,TGTGCCAGCACAGGGACAGGGCGCAATGAGCAGTTCTTC
19,TRBJ2-3,TRBV11-2,NA,few,CASSRTSTSATTSTDTQYF,TGTGCCAGCAGCAGAACCTCGACATCTGCTACGACTAGCACAGATACGCAGTATTTT
15,TRBJ1-2,TRBV10-3,NA,NA,CAISDSGDDIRGYTF,TGTGCCATCAGTGACTCAGGGGACGACATTCGGGGCTACACCTTC
15,TRBJ2-2,TRBV19,TRBD2,few,CASTSRGADTGELFF,TGTGCCAGTACTTCGCGGGGGGCCGACACCGGGGAGCTGTTTTTT
15,TRBJ2-1,TRBV7-3,TRBD2,few,CASSFTLAGYNEQFF,TGTGCCAGCAGCTTTACACTAGCGGGATACAATGAGCAGTTCTTC
17,TRBJ1-4,TRBV5-1,TRBD1,NA,CASSPHGQGTPNEKLFF,TGCGCCAGCAGCCCCCACGGACAGGGAACGCCTAATGAAAAACTGTTTTTT
16,TRBJ2-1,TRBV12-3/TRBV12-4,TRBD2,NA,CASILQGLAGNNEQFF,TGTGCCAGCATCCTCCAAGGGCTAGCGGGTAACAATGAGCAGTTCTTC
17,TRBJ2-3,TRBV6-6,TRBD1,NA,CASSYFPGQGSKDTQYF,TGTGCCAGCAGTTACTTCCCCGGACAGGGGTCGAAAGATACGCAGTATTTT
16,TRBJ2-2,TRBV15,TRBD2,few,CATSRDLAGGVGELFF,TGTGCCACCAGCAGAGACCTAGCGGGGGGTGTGGGGGAGCTGTTTTTT
11,TRBJ1-1,TRBV19,NA,NA,CASWFDAEAFF,TGTGCCAGTTGGTTCGACGCTGAAGCTTTCTTT
15,TRBJ2-1,TRBV6-5,TRBD1,few,CASSYSTGGIYEQFF,TGTGCCAGCAGTTACTCGACAGGGGGAATCTATGAGCAGTTCTTC
17,TRBJ2-3,TRBV6-5,TRBD2,NA,CASSYSPASGGPDTQYF,TGTGCCAGCAGTTACTCACCGGCTAGCGGGGGGCCGGATACGCAGTATTTT
15,TRBJ1-6,TRBV12-3/TRBV12-4,NA,NA,CASSPDRSRNSPLHF,TGTGCCAGCAGTCCAGACAGGTCTAGAAATTCACCCCTCCACTTT
14,TRBJ2-2,TRBV7-2,NA,many,CASSLGEYTGELFF,TGTGCCAGCAGCTTAGGGGAGTACACCGGGGAGCTGTTTTTT
13,TRBJ2-5,TRBV11-1,NA,NA,CASLSSRTGTQYF,TGTGCCAGCCTTTCATCCCGAACGGGGACCCAGTACTTC
17,TRBJ2-6,TRBV5-1,TRBD1,NA,CASSLQGQVSGANVLTF,TGCGCCAGCAGCCTCCAGGGACAGGTCTCTGGGGCCAACGTCCTGACTTTC
12,TRBJ1-6,TRBV4-2,TRBD1,NA,CASRRQGEPLHF,TGTGCCAGCAGGCGCCAGGGGGAACCCCTCCACTTT
12,TRBJ2-7,TRBV30,NA,few,CAWSKSSYEQYF,TGTGCCTGGAGTAAGAGTTCCTACGAGCAGTACTTC
14,TRBJ1-5,TRBV10-3,NA,few,CAISVHSSNQPQHF,TGTGCCATCAGTGTGCATTCTAGCAATCAGCCCCAGCATTTT
15,TRBJ2-3,TRBV12-3/TRBV12-4,TRBD2,NA,CASSFTSGGSDTQYF,TGTGCCAGCAGTTTTACTAGCGGGGGTTCAGATACGCAGTATTTT
14,TRBJ2-5,TRBV14,NA,NA,CASSQDPLQETQYF,TGTGCCAGCAGCCAAGATCCACTTCAAGAGACCCAGTACTTC
14,TRBJ1-2,TRBV19,TRBD1,few,CASIADRDRDGYTF,TGTGCCAGTATTGCTGACCGGGACAGGGATGGCTACACCTTC
13,TRBJ1-1,TRBV2,NA,NA,CASREGRGAEAFF,TGTGCCAGCAGAGAGGGCAGAGGGGCTGAAGCTTTCTTT
14,TRBJ2-1,TRBV3-1,NA,few,CASSQGPTQPREFF,TGTGCCAGCAGTCAGGGGCCTACGCAGCCCCGGGAGTTCTTC
16,TRBJ2-6,TRBV5-4,NA,NA,CASSPQIGAGANVLTF,TGTGCCAGCAGCCCTCAGATAGGGGCTGGGGCCAACGTCCTGACTTTC
13,TRBJ2-1,TRBV11-2,NA,NA,CASSLSLANEQFF,TGTGCCAGCAGCCTTAGCTTGGCCAATGAGCAGTTCTTC
15,TRBJ1-2,TRBV4-3,NA,few,CASTQDIVANYGYTF,TGCGCCAGCACCCAAGATATCGTAGCTAACTATGGCTACACCTTC
14,TRBJ2-7,TRBV6-1,TRBD2,few,CASSEGLADYEQYF,TGTGCCAGCAGTGAAGGGCTAGCGGACTACGAGCAGTACTTC
14,TRBJ1-2,TRBV18,TRBD1,NA,CASSPTTGVEGYTF,TGTGCCAGCTCACCGACAACAGGGGTCGAGGGCTACACCTTC
12,TRBJ1-1,TRBV20-1,TRBD1,many,CSARTGGTEAFF,TGCAGTGCGCGGACAGGGGGCACTGAAGCTTTCTTT
17,TRBJ2-5,TRBV12-3/TRBV12-4,TRBD2,few,CASSLGVASGAQETQYF,TGTGCCAGCAGTTTGGGGGTCGCTAGCGGGGCACAAGAGACCCAGTACTTC
15,TRBJ2-3,TRBV6-2/TRBV6-3,TRBD2,NA,CASSSWTSRTDTQYF,TGTGCCAGCAGTTCCTGGACTAGCCGCACAGATACGCAGTATTTT
15,TRBJ1-1,TRBV11-2,NA,NA,CASSLVRGRDTEAFF,TGTGCCAGCAGCTTAGTCAGGGGCCGGGACACTGAAGCTTTCTTT
16,TRBJ2-7,TRBV4-1,TRBD2,NA,CASSQETSGGPYEQYF,TGCGCCAGCAGCCAGGAGACTAGCGGGGGGCCCTACGAGCAGTACTTC
14,TRBJ2-3,TRBV20-1,NA,few,CSASWGASTDTQYF,TGCAGTGCTAGTTGGGGTGCGAGCACAGATACGCAGTATTTT
16,TRBJ2-3,TRBV7-2,NA,NA,CASSFGGSTSTDTQYF,TGTGCCAGCAGCTTTGGGGGATCAACAAGCACAGATACGCAGTATTTT
14,TRBJ1-4,TRBV2,NA,NA,CASSEVAANEKLFF,TGTGCCAGCAGTGAAGTGGCAGCAAATGAAAAACTGTTTTTT
15,TRBJ2-5,TRBV3-1,TRBD1,NA,CASSGRDRLPETQYF,TGTGCCAGCAGCGGCCGGGACAGGTTACCGGAGACCCAGTACTTC
14,TRBJ2-7,TRBV30,NA,few,CAWSSGTGDYEQYF,TGTGCCTGGAGTTCCGGGACGGGAGACTACGAGCAGTACTTC
14,TRBJ2-7,TRBV6-2/TRBV6-3,NA,NA,CASTPGGCSYEQYF,TGTGCCAGCACCCCCGGGGGCTGTTCCTACGAGCAGTACTTC
16,TRBJ2-3,TRBV5-1,TRBD2,NA,CASSLGTSGDADTQYF,TGCGCCAGCAGCTTGGGGACTAGCGGGGATGCGGATACGCAGTATTTT
17,TRBJ2-7,TRBV5-1,TRBD2,NA,CASSLRASGGHSYEQYF,TGCGCCAGCAGCTTGAGGGCTAGCGGGGGACACTCCTACGAGCAGTACTTC
15,TRBJ2-5,TRBV15,NA,NA,CATSRDTSSQETQYF,TGTGCCACCAGCAGAGATACAAGCAGCCAAGAGACCCAGTACTTC
15,TRBJ2-1,TRBV7-3,TRBD2,many,CASSLSGGVYNEQFF,TGTGCCAGCAGCCTGAGCGGGGGGGTCTACAATGAGCAGTTCTTC